These T cell receptor beta chains were read from a single sample in a study of T cell responses to AZD1222 COVID-19 vaccine. Produced via immunoSEQ multiplex PCR; TCRdb's table is partial and in-frame only. Among over 150,000 clones, about 83% were seen once, and the ten largest hold 0.85% to 1.1%. The sample was peripheral blood, taken 28 days after the second AZD1222 dose. The receptors shown here come from an adult who received the AZD1222 COVID-19 vaccine. Each CDR3 is given with its conserved first and last residue. Fields, in order: J gene, V gene, clone size, D gene, CDR3 protein, CDR3 DNA. D genes are given only for firm matches. Not every row has a clone size; where given, it reads once, few, many or a size class.

>TRBJ2-2|TRBV5-4|.|TRBD2
CASSPRLAGDTGELFF
TGTGCCAGCAGCCCTCGACTAGCGGGGGACACCGGGGAGCTGTTTTTT
>TRBJ2-4|TRBV7-9|.|TRBD1
CASSLLGGQEDIQYF
TGTGCCAGCAGCCTGCTAGGGGGACAGGAGGACATTCAGTACTTC
>TRBJ1-1|TRBV4-1|.|TRBD1
CASSQTGALNTEAFF
TGCGCCAGCAGCCAAACAGGGGCTCTAAACACTGAAGCTTTCTTT
>TRBJ1-6|TRBV9|.|.
CASSVTSYNSPLHF
TGTGCCAGCAGCGTAACCTCGTACAATTCACCCCTCCACTTT
>TRBJ2-3|TRBV7-8|.|.
CASSLGTRGADTQYF
TGTGCCAGCAGCTTAGGAACTAGAGGGGCAGATACGCAGTATTTT
>TRBJ2-7|TRBV7-6|.|.
CASSLAQGGGMGEQYF
TGTGCCAGCAGCTTAGCGCAGGGTGGGGGAATGGGCGAGCAGTACTTC
>TRBJ1-2|TRBV12-3/TRBV12-4|.|.
CASSPLPPYGYTF
TGTGCCAGCAGTCCCCTGCCACCCTATGGCTACACCTTC
>TRBJ1-4|TRBV15|few|TRBD1
CATSRDRGRPPNEKLFF
TGTGCCACCAGCAGGGACAGGGGGCGGCCTCCTAATGAAAAACTGTTTTTT
>TRBJ1-2|TRBV9|.|.
CASSVGTGPHPIYGYTF
TGTGCCAGCAGCGTAGGAACAGGGCCCCACCCCATCTATGGCTACACCTTC
>TRBJ1-1|TRBV14|.|.
CASSQVGHTEAFF
TGTGCCAGCAGCCAAGTGGGCCACACTGAAGCTTTCTTT
>TRBJ1-1|TRBV27|.|.
CASSFSSAVRTKAFF
TGTGCCAGCAGTTTCTCGAGCGCAGTCCGGACGAAAGCTTTCTTT
>TRBJ1-6|TRBV19|.|TRBD1
CASSRDRENSPLHF
TGTGCCAGTAGTCGGGACAGGGAGAATTCACCCCTCCACTTT
>TRBJ1-2|TRBV5-4|.|.
CASSSWTANYGYTF
TGTGCCAGCAGCTCCTGGACGGCTAACTATGGCTACACCTTC
>TRBJ1-6|TRBV5-4|.|.
CASGPYNSPLHF
TGTGCCAGCGGCCCTTATAATTCACCCCTCCACTTT
>TRBJ2-7|TRBV12-5|.|.
CASGLAGSYEQYF
TGTGCTAGTGGTTTGGCCGGGAGCTACGAGCAGTACTTC
>TRBJ1-1|TRBV27|.|TRBD1
CASRRQGVAEAFF
TGTGCCAGCAGGCGACAGGGGGTGGCTGAAGCTTTCTTT
>TRBJ1-5|TRBV7-2|.|.
CASSLGGTGGGPQHF
TGTGCCAGCAGCTTAGGGGGGACTGGTGGCGGGCCCCAGCATTTT
>TRBJ2-1|TRBV4-1|.|TRBD1
CASSQGQISYNEQFF
TGCGCCAGCAGCCAGGGACAGATCTCCTACAATGAGCAGTTCTTC
>TRBJ2-1|TRBV6-5|.|.
CASSYWNEQFF
TGTGCCAGCAGTTACTGGAATGAGCAGTTCTTC
>TRBJ2-1|TRBV5-5|.|.
CASSPSVGNEQFF
TGTGCCAGCAGCCCCTCGGTGGGGAATGAGCAGTTCTTC
>TRBJ2-1|TRBV29-1|.|.
CSGGPYNEQFF
TGCAGCGGCGGACCTTACAATGAGCAGTTCTTC
>TRBJ2-1|TRBV19|.|TRBD1
CASRRTGLSNEQFF
TGTGCCAGTAGGCGGACAGGATTATCGAATGAGCAGTTCTTC
>TRBJ2-3|TRBV5-1|.|.
CASSLEARTDTQYF
TGCGCCAGCAGCTTGGAGGCTCGCACAGATACGCAGTATTTT
>TRBJ2-1|TRBV15|.|.
CATSRVRHRGNEQFF
TGTGCCACCAGCAGAGTTCGGCATCGTGGTAATGAGCAGTTCTTC
>TRBJ2-7|TRBV1|.|.
CTSSQKGPAYEQYF
TGCACCAGCAGCCAAAAAGGACCAGCCTACGAGCAGTACTTC
>TRBJ1-2|TRBV6-5|.|.
CASSYSAGAGYTF
TGTGCCAGCAGTTACTCGGCTGGCGCAGGCTACACCTTC
>TRBJ2-3|TRBV6-5|once|.
CASSSGLTGADTQYF
TGTGCCAGCAGCTCCGGGCTCACGGGGGCAGATACGCAGTATTTT
>TRBJ1-2|TRBV5-1|.|.
CASSLDGGAGVEPFGYTF
TGCGCCAGCAGCTTGGACGGGGGCGCGGGGGTTGAACCATTCGGCTACACCTTC
>TRBJ2-5|TRBV2|.|.
CASSDGLRSVTRQYF
TGTGCCAGCAGTGACGGTCTGAGGAGCGTCACTAGGCAGTACTTC
>TRBJ1-3|TRBV6-5|.|.
CASRREPHSGNTIYF
TGTGCCAGCAGACGGGAACCCCACTCTGGAAACACCATATATTTT
>TRBJ1-6|TRBV7-8|few|TRBD1
CASSSGTGAKSPLHF
TGTGCCAGCAGCTCTGGGACAGGCGCTAAATCACCCCTCCACTTT
>TRBJ1-2|TRBV11-1|.|TRBD1
CASSSGTVDGYTF
TGTGCCAGCAGCTCCGGGACAGTGGATGGCTACACCTTC
>TRBJ2-7|TRBV7-9|.|.
CASSLGGTGSYEQYF
TGTGCCAGCAGCTTAGGAGGGACGGGATCCTACGAGCAGTACTTC
>TRBJ1-6|TRBV27|.|TRBD1
CASSSVGQGLYSPLHF
TGTGCCAGCAGTTCCGTGGGACAGGGCCTCTATTCACCCCTCCACTTT
>TRBJ2-2|TRBV2|.|TRBD1
CASSGTGAAGELFF
TGTGCCAGCAGCGGGACAGGGGCGGCCGGGGAGCTGTTTTTT
>TRBJ2-7|TRBV12-5|.|.
CASGSTRPPGEQYF
TGTGCTAGTGGTTCCACACGGCCCCCCGGGGAGCAGTACTTC
>TRBJ1-1|TRBV6-4|.|TRBD1
CASSQDRDTEAFF
TGTGCCAGCAGCCAGGACAGGGACACTGAAGCTTTCTTT
>TRBJ2-7|TRBV7-9|.|.
CASRPLNSYEQYF
TGTGCCAGCAGACCTTTAAACTCCTACGAGCAGTACTTC
>TRBJ2-5|TRBV5-4|few|TRBD1
CASSSNRGDETQYF
TGTGCCAGCAGCTCTAACAGGGGCGACGAGACCCAGTACTTC
>TRBJ1-5|TRBV2|.|.
CASRERQSNNQPQHF
TGTGCCAGCAGGGAACGACAGAGTAACAATCAGCCCCAGCATTTT
>TRBJ2-5|TRBV7-9|.|.
CASSLGYLGQPKETQYF
TGTGCCAGCAGCTTAGGGTACTTGGGACAACCGAAAGAGACCCAGTACTTC
>TRBJ2-3|TRBV10-3|.|.
CATRDGTTDTQYF
TGTGCCACCCGGGACGGGACCACAGATACGCAGTATTTT
>TRBJ1-1|TRBV5-8|once|TRBD1
CASSHLTTGMNTEAFF
TGTGCCAGCAGCCACCTGACGACAGGGATGAACACTGAAGCTTTCTTT
>TRBJ2-7|TRBV5-4|.|.
CASSRDTEQYF
TGTGCCAGCAGCCGTGACACTGAGCAGTACTTC
>TRBJ2-3|TRBV27|.|TRBD1
CASRAGGLSSTDTQYF
TGTGCCAGCAGGGCAGGGGGCCTTTCTAGCACAGATACGCAGTATTTT
>TRBJ2-1|TRBV6-5|few|.
CASSGVQEYNEQFF
TGTGCCAGCAGCGGGGTCCAAGAATACAATGAGCAGTTCTTC
>TRBJ2-7|TRBV5-1|.|.
CASSLGGTLSYEQYF
TGCGCCAGCAGCTTGGGAGGGACATTAAGCTACGAGCAGTACTTC
>TRBJ1-4|TRBV6-5|.|.
CASSSGMIEKLFF
TGTGCCAGCAGTTCAGGGATGATTGAAAAACTGTTTTTT
>TRBJ1-6|TRBV19|few|TRBD1
CATSGTGGMLYSPLHF
TGTGCCACCTCCGGGACAGGGGGGATGCTTTATTCACCCCTCCACTTT